This T cell receptor (beta chain) is drawn from a study of T-cell reconstitution after alpha-beta-depleted transplantation in children. Unique molecular identifiers were incorporated into the prepared TCRbeta library. MiXCR, run by TCRdb on the PCR reads, gives a single entry per CDR3 protein. Of fewer than 500,000 distinct CDR3 sequences listed, about 45% are singletons. V lost 1 base to trimming and J lost 1 base, with 8 bases between them. Germline CDR1 reads SGHVS; CDR2 reads FNYEAQ. This CDR3 is 14 amino acids long. The chain employs TRBV7-6 and TRBJ2-7; D not resolved. Here the sequenced sample was PBMCs, taken before TCRalphabeta/CD19-depleted stem cell transplant. The clonotype was recovered from a girl aged 2 to 10 with aplastic anemia, due to receive a stem cell transplant. The DNA for the CDR3 is TGTGCCAGCAGCTTAGATCTCGCGTCCTACGAGCAGTACTTC. Translated, it gives CASSLDLASYEQYF. Full variable domain (rest looked up from reference TRBV7-6 and TRBJ2-7): GAGVSQSPRYKVTKRGQDVALRCDPISGHVSLYWYRQALGQGPEFLTYFNYEAQQDKSGLPNDRFSAERPEGSISTLTIQRTEQRDSAMYRCASSLDLASYEQYFGPGTRLTVT.